These T cell receptor beta chains were read from a single sample in a study of cytomegalovirus exposure and HLA in healthy donors. This table comes from immunoSEQ multiplex PCR, and its TCRdb copy is limited to in-frame clones, with some not included. The sample includes about 220,000 clones, approximately 87% seen only once; the top ten take 2% to 3%. The sequenced sample was PBMCs. Receptor source: a man aged 18-30 years in good health and CMV-seronegative. The CDR3 runs from the conserved cysteine through the conserved F or W. The order of the fields is clone size, J gene, V gene, D gene, CDR3 protein, CDR3 DNA. The D gene is left open where the match is weak. Expanded clones are given a class, and other clones once, few, many or no size at all.

- TRBJ2-1 TRBV7-3 TRBD2 CASSSGSGTPGFF TGTGCCAGCAGCTCCGGCAGCGGGACTCCGGGGTTCTTC
once TRBJ1-5 TRBV5-1 - CASSLAGISEPQHF TGCGCCAGCAGCCTGGCGGGGATCTCTGAGCCCCAGCATTTT
- TRBJ2-3 TRBV2 - CASSPWAGGDTQYF TGTGCCAGCAGCCCATGGGCGGGCGGAGATACGCAGTATTTT
- TRBJ1-3 TRBV5-6 - CASSLARNTIYF TGTGCCAGCAGCTTAGCTAGAAACACCATATATTTT
- TRBJ1-2 TRBV6-1 - CASSEASSPAYPYGYTF TGTGCCAGCAGTGAAGCATCGAGCCCTGCTTACCCCTATGGCTACACCTTC
- TRBJ2-7 TRBV20-1 - CSAEIEYEQYF TGCAGTGCCGAGATCGAGTACGAGCAGTACTTC
once TRBJ2-5 TRBV4-1 TRBD2 CASSQDRLAGGPGTQYF TGCGCCAGCAGCCAAGATCGGCTAGCGGGGGGGCCGGGGACCCAGTACTTC
once TRBJ1-1 TRBV28 - CASSSLLSRNTEAFF TGTGCCAGCAGTTCCCTATTGAGCCGGAACACTGAAGCTTTCTTT
few TRBJ2-2 TRBV10-1 - CASSLQSNTGELFF TGCGCCAGCAGTTTACAGTCGAACACCGGGGAGCTGTTTTTT
- TRBJ2-1 TRBV28 TRBD1 CASSRTGTYNEQFF TGTGCCAGCAGTCGGACAGGGACCTACAATGAGCAGTTCTTC
- TRBJ2-3 TRBV7-8 - CASSLFRNTDTQYF TGTGCCAGCAGCTTATTCAGAAACACAGATACGCAGTATTTT
- TRBJ2-7 TRBV7-9 - CASSPLSGGTYEQYF TGTGCCAGCAGCCCCCTGAGTGGCGGAACCTACGAGCAGTACTTC
- TRBJ1-2 TRBV28 TRBD1 CAIKPTPGTGHGYTF TGTGCCATCAAACCCACACCCGGGACAGGACATGGCTACACCTTC
once TRBJ1-5 TRBV12-2 - CASRLGLPPLGNQPQHF TGTGCAAGTCGCTTAGGCTTGCCCCCCTTAGGCAATCAGCCCCAGCATTTT
- TRBJ2-1 TRBV4-3 - CASSQDRRLSYNEQFF TGCGCCAGCAGCCAAGATCGGCGACTGAGTTACAATGAGCAGTTCTTC
- TRBJ1-1 TRBV14 - CASSQRQINTEAFF TGTGCCAGCAGCCAGAGGCAAATAAACACTGAAGCTTTCTTT
- TRBJ2-7 TRBV5-1 TRBD1 CASSLGGTGYEQYF TGCGCCAGCAGCTTGGGGGGGACAGGCTACGAGCAGTACTTC
- TRBJ2-7 TRBV6-1 - CASSERGVEQYF TGTGCCAGCAGTGAACGCGGGGTTGAGCAGTACTTC
- TRBJ1-1 TRBV29-1 - CSVGADEAFF TGCAGCGTTGGGGCCGATGAGGCTTTCTTT
- TRBJ2-5 TRBV7-7 - CASQRGNEETQYF TGTGCTAGCCAGAGAGGGAATGAAGAGACCCAGTACTTC
- TRBJ1-1 TRBV27 - CASSPQGNTEAFF TGTGCCAGCAGTCCACAGGGGAACACTGAAGCTTTCTTT
once TRBJ2-1 TRBV27 TRBD1 CASSSTGGDNEQFF TGTGCCAGCAGTTCGACAGGGGGGGACAATGAGCAGTTCTTC
- TRBJ2-5 TRBV4-3 TRBD1 CASSQDLVGTGWEETQYF TGCGCCAGCAGCCAAGACCTCGTGGGGACAGGTTGGGAAGAGACCCAGTACTTC
once TRBJ2-3 TRBV29-1 TRBD1 CSVVLGQGWTDTQYF TGCAGCGTTGTGTTAGGACAGGGTTGGACAGATACGCAGTATTTT
- TRBJ1-5 TRBV6-1 - CASSEEVDIGYNQPQHF TGTGCCAGCAGTGAAGAGGTTGACATCGGTTACAATCAGCCCCAGCATTTT
- TRBJ1-4 TRBV29-1 - CSQQIGEKLFF TGCAGCCAGCAAATCGGGGAAAAACTGTTTTTT
- TRBJ2-5 TRBV5-8 - CASSFDRLETQYF TGTGCCAGCAGCTTCGACAGATTAGAGACCCAGTACTTC
- TRBJ2-7 TRBV29-1 - CSSRGYSRYEQYF TGCAGCTCGCGGGGTTACTCCCGCTACGAGCAGTACTTC
- TRBJ2-1 TRBV14 - CASSPLYDRDHPNEQFF TGTGCCAGCAGCCCGCTATACGACAGAGATCACCCCAATGAGCAGTTCTTC
- TRBJ1-2 TRBV7-9 - CASSLHRDNYGYTF TGTGCCAGCAGCTTGCATCGAGATAACTATGGCTACACCTTC
- TRBJ2-7 TRBV16 - CASSQSIGRGVSYEQYF TGTGCCAGCAGCCAATCGATCGGCAGGGGTGTCTCCTACGAGCAGTACTTC
- TRBJ1-2 TRBV27 - CASSVHREWRDGYTF TGTGCCAGCAGTGTTCACAGGGAATGGAGAGATGGCTACACCTTC
once TRBJ2-3 TRBV4-3 - CASSQVGREITDTQYF TGCGCCAGCAGCCAAGTGGGCCGGGAGATCACAGATACGCAGTATTTT
- TRBJ1-4 TRBV6-5 - CASGREKLFF TGTGCCAGCGGGCGTGAAAAACTGTTTTTT
- TRBJ1-5 TRBV6-1 - CASSEAGLAGYNQPQHF TGTGCCAGCAGTGAAGCAGGATTAGCAGGGTATAATCAGCCCCAGCATTTT
- TRBJ2-1 TRBV15 - CATSAMPPTGTYNEQFF TGTGCCACCAGTGCCATGCCCCCAACAGGGACCTACAATGAGCAGTTCTTC
- TRBJ2-5 TRBV5-1 - CASSYGGETQYF TGCGCCAGCAGCTATGGAGGGGAGACCCAGTACTTC
- TRBJ2-7 TRBV5-1 - CASNLGHSPTEQYF TGCGCCAGCAACCTTGGTCACTCCCCTACGGAGCAGTACTTC
- TRBJ2-1 TRBV4-3 - CASSQDVGAGVANEQFF TGCGCCAGCAGCCAAGATGTTGGGGCAGGGGTTGCAAATGAGCAGTTCTTC
- TRBJ2-3 TRBV7-2 TRBD2 CASSKTSGTKDTQYF TGTGCCAGCAGCAAAACTAGCGGGACGAAAGATACGCAGTATTTT
- TRBJ1-3 TRBV5-4 - CASSLANRGNTIYF TGTGCCAGCAGCTTGGCCAACAGAGGAAACACCATATATTTT
- TRBJ1-5 TRBV10-2 - CASSEGGFNQPQHF TGCGCCAGCAGTGAAGGAGGGTTTAATCAGCCCCAGCATTTT
once TRBJ1-3 TRBV6-6 - CASSYSDTSGNTIYF TGTGCCAGCAGTTACTCTGACACCTCTGGAAACACCATATATTTT
- TRBJ1-4 TRBV7-8 - CASSSQGWNEKLFF TGTGCCAGCAGTTCACAGGGATGGAATGAAAAACTGTTTTTT
- TRBJ2-2 TRBV6-1 TRBD1 CASSEAPGQGHGELFF TGTGCCAGCAGTGAAGCCCCGGGACAGGGCCACGGGGAGCTGTTTTTT
- TRBJ1-1 TRBV12-5 TRBD1 CASGRQGAYTEAFF TGTGCTAGTGGTCGACAGGGGGCCTACACTGAAGCTTTCTTT
- TRBJ2-2 TRBV4-3 - CASRPGSGATGELFF TGCGCCAGCCGCCCCGGTAGTGGGGCCACCGGGGAGCTGTTTTTT
- TRBJ1-5 TRBV28 - CASSGADASNQPQHF TGTGCCAGCAGTGGGGCCGACGCGAGCAATCAGCCCCAGCATTTT
- TRBJ1-4 TRBV6-5 - CASSWMCRLVEKLFF TGTGCCAGCAGTTGGATGTGCAGGTTAGTCGAAAAACTGTTTTTT
- TRBJ2-3 TRBV7-2 - CASSPGVRDTDTQYF TGTGCCAGCAGCCCAGGGGTCAGAGACACAGATACGCAGTATTTT
many TRBJ1-5 TRBV9 - CASSVNTNQPQHF TGTGCCAGCAGCGTAAATACAAATCAGCCCCAGCATTTT
few TRBJ2-5 TRBV5-1 - CASSLGLQGVVKETQYF TGCGCCAGCAGCTTGGGCTTACAGGGAGTGGTCAAAGAGACCCAGTACTTC
- TRBJ2-7 TRBV7-9 TRBD2 CASSRWGGYEQYF TGTGCCAGCAGCCGATGGGGGGGCTACGAGCAGTACTTC
- TRBJ1-4 TRBV15 TRBD1 CATSYTGTVGEKLFF TGTGCCACCAGCTATACCGGGACAGTAGGAGAAAAACTGTTTTTT
- TRBJ2-1 TRBV5-1 - CASSRGGSSSYNEQFF TGCGCCAGCAGCCGAGGCGGCTCCAGCTCCTACAATGAGCAGTTCTTC
few TRBJ2-2 TRBV9 - CASSPQGYTGELFF TGTGCCAGCAGCCCGCAGGGGTACACCGGGGAGCTGTTTTTT
- TRBJ1-2 TRBV7-2 - CASSLAGSVRGYTF TGTGCCAGCAGCTTAGCAGGCAGCGTTCGGGGCTACACCTTC
- TRBJ2-5 TRBV9 - CASSALLGGQETQYF TGTGCCAGCAGCGCATTACTGGGGGGTCAAGAGACCCAGTACTTC
- TRBJ2-6 TRBV29-1 - CSVGSGTGANVLTF TGCAGCGTTGGATCGGGGACTGGGGCCAACGTCCTGACTTTC